The rows below give T cell receptor beta chains drawn from one sample of a study of monozygotic twins with inflammatory bowel disease. TCRdb reworked the 5' RACE reads into one entry per CDR3 protein, no DNA. The table for this sample gives more than 350,000 distinct CDR3 sequences. Sequenced input: blood. The origin of the receptors is a human donor with ulcerative colitis or Crohn's disease, or a healthy co-twin of an affected twin (not recorded which). Both conserved end residues are part of each CDR3.

j_call: TRBJ2-3; v_call: TRBV5-1; cdr3_aa: CASSLASGGTDTQYF
j_call: TRBJ2-2; v_call: TRBV30; cdr3_aa: CALHSPGTATGELFF
j_call: TRBJ2-2; v_call: TRBV11-3; cdr3_aa: CASSEFPGTTGELFF
j_call: TRBJ2-1; v_call: TRBV5-1; cdr3_aa: CASSLLGRLAGGYNKQFF
j_call: TRBJ2-2; v_call: TRBV7-8; cdr3_aa: CASSHFTTIQGTGELFF
j_call: TRBJ2-6; v_call: TRBV15; cdr3_aa: CATSRQGLKYSGANVLTF
j_call: TRBJ1-1; v_call: TRBV12-3/TRBV12-4; cdr3_aa: CASSFRTENTEAFF
j_call: TRBJ1-1; v_call: TRBV28; cdr3_aa: CASSFSLGVGARGAFF
j_call: TRBJ2-3; v_call: TRBV20-1; cdr3_aa: CSALGPTYGTDTQYF
j_call: TRBJ1-5; v_call: TRBV14; cdr3_aa: CASSQNRDQPQHF
j_call: TRBJ2-5; v_call: TRBV4-2; cdr3_aa: CASSQVTGAETQYF
j_call: TRBJ2-3; v_call: TRBV3-1; cdr3_aa: CASSQAGLEDTQYF
j_call: TRBJ1-1; v_call: TRBV7-2; cdr3_aa: CASSPSPGQTHEAFF
j_call: TRBJ2-3; v_call: TRBV5-1; cdr3_aa: CASSPGTTKTDTQYF
j_call: TRBJ1-2; v_call: TRBV11-2; cdr3_aa: CASSRTEGGYTF
j_call: TRBJ2-1; v_call: TRBV27; cdr3_aa: CASSFRGVGLINEQFF
j_call: TRBJ2-2; v_call: TRBV20-1; cdr3_aa: CSAVGLAGTGELFF
j_call: TRBJ2-5; v_call: TRBV7-2; cdr3_aa: CASSLGPGQSETQYF
j_call: TRBJ2-5; v_call: TRBV28; cdr3_aa: CASHRRGEGQETQYF
j_call: TRBJ2-5; v_call: TRBV18; cdr3_aa: CASSRTSGLRETQYF
j_call: TRBJ1-6; v_call: TRBV4-3; cdr3_aa: CASSQDWTANSPLHF
j_call: TRBJ2-1; v_call: TRBV28; cdr3_aa: CASSSWDGSYNEQFF
j_call: TRBJ2-1; v_call: TRBV3-1; cdr3_aa: CASSQDRGLAGGNEQFF
j_call: TRBJ1-1; v_call: TRBV19; cdr3_aa: CASSQERRAKGAEAFF
j_call: TRBJ1-5; v_call: TRBV20-1; cdr3_aa: CSARDGTRGKPQHF
j_call: TRBJ2-1; v_call: TRBV7-3; cdr3_aa: CASSLGGLSDEQFF
j_call: TRBJ1-6; v_call: TRBV11-3; cdr3_aa: CASSQRTGASIISSYNSPLHF
j_call: TRBJ2-1; v_call: TRBV15; cdr3_aa: CATRYAGQNEQFF
j_call: TRBJ2-1; v_call: TRBV20-1; cdr3_aa: CSASFTGVGQFF
j_call: TRBJ1-2; v_call: TRBV6-4; cdr3_aa: CASSPQINYGYTF
j_call: TRBJ2-3; v_call: TRBV7-7; cdr3_aa: CASSLRPVGLTDTQYF
j_call: TRBJ2-1; v_call: TRBV3-1; cdr3_aa: CASSQSSGTEQFF
j_call: TRBJ2-1; v_call: TRBV18; cdr3_aa: CASSGTGDDEQFF
j_call: TRBJ2-1; v_call: TRBV29-1; cdr3_aa: CSVRSSGRADEQFF
j_call: TRBJ1-1; v_call: TRBV5-1; cdr3_aa: CASSRRTADTEASF
j_call: TRBJ2-2; v_call: TRBV28; cdr3_aa: CASSSLRTGFGAGELFF
j_call: TRBJ2-2; v_call: TRBV12-3/TRBV12-4; cdr3_aa: CASSLGLAEVTGELFF
j_call: TRBJ1-2; v_call: TRBV12-3/TRBV12-4; cdr3_aa: CASSRAKGRPNYGYTF
j_call: TRBJ2-2; v_call: TRBV5-1; cdr3_aa: CASSSSHGAGPGTGELFF
j_call: TRBJ2-3; v_call: TRBV5-1; cdr3_aa: CASSLVAQRGGTDTQYF
j_call: TRBJ2-2; v_call: TRBV30; cdr3_aa: CAWSVLGELFF
j_call: TRBJ1-1; v_call: TRBV18; cdr3_aa: CASSPGQNTEAFF
j_call: TRBJ1-1; v_call: TRBV20-1; cdr3_aa: CSAWDFNTEAFF
j_call: TRBJ1-1; v_call: TRBV29-1; cdr3_aa: CSVESTVMNTEAFF
j_call: TRBJ2-5; v_call: TRBV18; cdr3_aa: CASQSGVQETQYF
j_call: TRBJ1-2; v_call: TRBV12-3/TRBV12-4; cdr3_aa: CASTWGQTYGYTF
j_call: TRBJ2-2; v_call: TRBV19; cdr3_aa: CASSKWGNLAGRVANTGELFF
j_call: TRBJ1-4; v_call: TRBV7-2; cdr3_aa: CASSRGTGREKLFF
j_call: TRBJ1-1; v_call: TRBV7-2; cdr3_aa: CASSNQGAVEAFF
j_call: TRBJ2-5; v_call: TRBV4-3; cdr3_aa: CASSQDLITPSGRVETQYF
j_call: TRBJ1-5; v_call: TRBV6-1; cdr3_aa: CASSEYRYSNQPQHF
j_call: TRBJ2-1; v_call: TRBV3-1; cdr3_aa: CASSQGTNPVREQFF
j_call: TRBJ2-5; v_call: TRBV5-1; cdr3_aa: CASSGPDLQETQYF
j_call: TRBJ2-7; v_call: TRBV24-1; cdr3_aa: CATSDADRAPYF
j_call: TRBJ1-1; v_call: TRBV6-1; cdr3_aa: CASSELGTVNTEAFF
j_call: TRBJ1-2; v_call: TRBV28; cdr3_aa: CASSTGQNYGYTF
j_call: TRBJ2-2; v_call: TRBV10-3; cdr3_aa: CAISGGNTGELFF
j_call: TRBJ1-5; v_call: TRBV6-1; cdr3_aa: CASSGVREDNQPQHF
j_call: TRBJ2-7; v_call: TRBV7-9; cdr3_aa: CASSSGTSGFEQYF
j_call: TRBJ1-4; v_call: TRBV28; cdr3_aa: CASSPPTGMSEKLFF